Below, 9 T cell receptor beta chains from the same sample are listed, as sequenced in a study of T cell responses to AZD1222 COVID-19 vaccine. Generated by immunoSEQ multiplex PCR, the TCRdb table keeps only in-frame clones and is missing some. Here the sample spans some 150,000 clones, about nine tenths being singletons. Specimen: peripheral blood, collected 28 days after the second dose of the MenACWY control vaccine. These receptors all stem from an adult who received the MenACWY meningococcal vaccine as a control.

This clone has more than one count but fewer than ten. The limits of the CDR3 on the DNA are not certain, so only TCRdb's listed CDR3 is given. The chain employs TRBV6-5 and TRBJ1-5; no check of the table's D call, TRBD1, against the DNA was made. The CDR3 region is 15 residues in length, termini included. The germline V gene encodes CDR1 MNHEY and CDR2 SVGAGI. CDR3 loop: CASSSSDRANQPQHF.

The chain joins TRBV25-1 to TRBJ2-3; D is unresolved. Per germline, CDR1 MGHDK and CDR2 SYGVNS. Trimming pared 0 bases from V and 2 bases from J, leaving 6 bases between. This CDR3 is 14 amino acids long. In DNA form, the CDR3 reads TGTGCCAGCAGTGAATATCGGGTCACAGATACGCAGTATTTT. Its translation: CASSEYRVTDTQYF.

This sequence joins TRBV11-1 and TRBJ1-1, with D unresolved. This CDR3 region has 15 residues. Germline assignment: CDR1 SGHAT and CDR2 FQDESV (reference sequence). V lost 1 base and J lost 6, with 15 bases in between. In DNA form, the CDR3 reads TGTGCCAGCAGCTTAGGGCTTGGGGAGGTCCCTGAAGCTTTCTTT. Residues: CASSLGLGEVPEAFF.

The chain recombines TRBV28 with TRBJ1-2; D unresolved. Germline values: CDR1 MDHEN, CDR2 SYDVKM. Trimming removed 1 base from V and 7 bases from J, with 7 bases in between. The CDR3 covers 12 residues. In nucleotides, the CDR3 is TGTGCCAGCAGTTTATATAGATCTGGCTACACCTTC. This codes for CASSLYRSGYTF.

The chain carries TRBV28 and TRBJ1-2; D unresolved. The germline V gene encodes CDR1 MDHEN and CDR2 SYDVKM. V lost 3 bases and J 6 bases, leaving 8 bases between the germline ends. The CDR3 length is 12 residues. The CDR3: CASSLSSNGYTF. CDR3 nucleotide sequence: TGTGCCAGCAGTTTGAGCAGTAATGGCTACACCTTC.

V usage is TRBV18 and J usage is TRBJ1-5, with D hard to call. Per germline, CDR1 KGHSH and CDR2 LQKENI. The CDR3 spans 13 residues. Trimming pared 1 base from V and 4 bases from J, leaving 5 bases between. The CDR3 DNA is TGTGCCAGCTCACCACGGGATAATCAGCCCCAGCATTTT. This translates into CASSPRDNQPQHF. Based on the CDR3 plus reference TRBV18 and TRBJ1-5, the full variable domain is NAGVMQNPRHLVRRRGQEARLRCSPMKGHSHVYWYRQLPEEGLKFMVYLQKENIIDESGMPKERFSAEFPKEGPSILRIQQVVRGDSAAYFCASSPRDNQPQHFGDGTRLSIL.

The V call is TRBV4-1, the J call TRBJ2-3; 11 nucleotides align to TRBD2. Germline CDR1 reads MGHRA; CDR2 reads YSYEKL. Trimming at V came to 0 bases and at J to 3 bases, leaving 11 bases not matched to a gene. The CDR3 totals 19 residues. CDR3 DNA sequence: TGCGCCAGCAGCCAAGAATGGCTAGCGGGAGGAAGGGGGACAGATACGCAGTATTTT. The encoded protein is CASSQEWLAGGRGTDTQYF.

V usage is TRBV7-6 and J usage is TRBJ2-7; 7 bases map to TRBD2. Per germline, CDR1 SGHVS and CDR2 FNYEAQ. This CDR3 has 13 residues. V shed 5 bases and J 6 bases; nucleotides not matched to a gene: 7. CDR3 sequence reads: CASSPKGRVEQYF. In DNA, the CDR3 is TGTGCCAGCAGCCCAAAGGGGAGGGTCGAGCAGTACTTC.

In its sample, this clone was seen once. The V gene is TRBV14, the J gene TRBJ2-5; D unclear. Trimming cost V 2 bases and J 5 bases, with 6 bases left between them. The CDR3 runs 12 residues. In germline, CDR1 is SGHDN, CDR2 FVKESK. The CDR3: CASSQLRETQYF. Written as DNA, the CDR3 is TGTGCCAGCAGCCAACTAAGGGAGACCCAGTACTTC.